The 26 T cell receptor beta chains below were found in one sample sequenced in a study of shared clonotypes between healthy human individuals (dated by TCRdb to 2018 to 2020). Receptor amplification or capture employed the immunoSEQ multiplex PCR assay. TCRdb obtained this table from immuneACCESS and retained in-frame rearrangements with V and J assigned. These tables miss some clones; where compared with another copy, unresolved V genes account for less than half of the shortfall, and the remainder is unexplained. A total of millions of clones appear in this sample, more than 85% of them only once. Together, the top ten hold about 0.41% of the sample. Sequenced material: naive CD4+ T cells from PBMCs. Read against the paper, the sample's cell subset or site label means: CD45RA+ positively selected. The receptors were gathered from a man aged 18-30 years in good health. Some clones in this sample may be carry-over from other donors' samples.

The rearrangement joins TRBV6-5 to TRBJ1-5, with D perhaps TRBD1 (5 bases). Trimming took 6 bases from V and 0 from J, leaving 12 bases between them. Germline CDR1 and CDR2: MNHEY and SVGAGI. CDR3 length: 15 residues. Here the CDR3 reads CASRLDRDSNQPQHF. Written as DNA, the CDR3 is TGTGCCAGCAGGCTCGACAGAGATAGCAATCAGCCCCAGCATTTT.

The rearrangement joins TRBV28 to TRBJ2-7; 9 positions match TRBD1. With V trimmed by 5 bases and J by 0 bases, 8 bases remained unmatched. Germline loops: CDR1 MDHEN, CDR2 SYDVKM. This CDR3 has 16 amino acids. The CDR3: CASSGPGQGSSYEQYF. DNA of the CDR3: TGTGCCAGCAGTGGCCCGGGACAGGGTAGCTCCTACGAGCAGTACTTC.

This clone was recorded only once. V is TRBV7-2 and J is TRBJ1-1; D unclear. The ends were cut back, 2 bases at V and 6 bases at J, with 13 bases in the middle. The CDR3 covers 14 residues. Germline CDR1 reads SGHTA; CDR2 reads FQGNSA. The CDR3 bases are TGTGCCAGCAGCTTATTTCGGGGTTCAGCTGAAGCTTTCTTT. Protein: CASSLFRGSAEAFF. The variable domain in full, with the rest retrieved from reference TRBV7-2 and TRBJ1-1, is GAGVSQSPSNKVTEKGKDVELRCDPISGHTALYWYRQSLGQGLEFLIYFQGNSAPDKSGLPSDRFSAERTGGSVSTLTIQRTQQEDSAVYLCASSLFRGSAEAFFGQGTRLTVV.

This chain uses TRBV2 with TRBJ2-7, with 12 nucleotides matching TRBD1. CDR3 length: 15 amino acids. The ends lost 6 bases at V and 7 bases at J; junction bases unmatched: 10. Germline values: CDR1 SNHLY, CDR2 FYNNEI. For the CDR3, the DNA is TGTGCCAGCAGGGTCCGGGACAGGGGGCAGGTGGAGCAGTACTTC. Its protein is CASRVRDRGQVEQYF.

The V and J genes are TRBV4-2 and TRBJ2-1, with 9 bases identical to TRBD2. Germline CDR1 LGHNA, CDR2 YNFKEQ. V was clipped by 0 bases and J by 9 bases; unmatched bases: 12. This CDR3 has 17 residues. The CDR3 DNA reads TGTGCCAGCAGCCAAGATGTGCGGGAGGGCCCTATCAGTGAGCAGTTCTTC. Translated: CASSQDVREGPISEQFF.

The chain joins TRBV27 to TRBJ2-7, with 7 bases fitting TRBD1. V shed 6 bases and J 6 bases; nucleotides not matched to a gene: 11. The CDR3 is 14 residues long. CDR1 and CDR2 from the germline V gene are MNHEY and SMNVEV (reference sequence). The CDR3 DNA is TGTGCCAGCAGCCAAACCAGGACAGGCGGCGAGCAGTACTTC. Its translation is CASSQTRTGGEQYF.

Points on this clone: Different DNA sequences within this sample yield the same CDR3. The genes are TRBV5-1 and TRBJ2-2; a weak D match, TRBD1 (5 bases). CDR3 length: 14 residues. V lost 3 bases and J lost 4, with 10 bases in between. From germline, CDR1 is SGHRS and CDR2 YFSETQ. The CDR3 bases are TGCGCCAGCAGCTCCTCAGGGTTCACCGGGGAGCTGTTTTTT. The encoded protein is CASSSSGFTGELFF.

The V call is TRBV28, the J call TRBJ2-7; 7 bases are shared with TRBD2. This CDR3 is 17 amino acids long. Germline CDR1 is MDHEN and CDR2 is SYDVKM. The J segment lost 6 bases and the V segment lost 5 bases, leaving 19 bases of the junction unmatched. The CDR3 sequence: CASSPPRGGEGGGEQYF. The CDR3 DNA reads TGTGCCAGCAGTCCGCCCCGGGGAGGGGAGGGTGGGGGCGAGCAGTACTTC. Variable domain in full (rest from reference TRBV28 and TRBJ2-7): DVKVTQSSRYLVKRTGEKVFLECVQDMDHENMFWYRQDPGLGLRLIYFSYDVKMKEKGDIPEGYSVSREKKERFSLILESASTNQTSMYLCASSPPRGGEGGGEQYFGPGTRLTVT.

CDR3 in DNA: TGTGCCAGCAGCTTGGACGTAACCCCAAATAGCGGGAGGGCCAGCGGTGAGCAGTTCTTC. Amino acid sequence: CASSLDVTPNSGRASGEQFF. The chain couples TRBV7-8 to TRBJ2-1; 11 bases match TRBD2. This CDR3 has 20 residues. CDR1 is SGHVS, CDR2 FQNEAQ, per germline. V shed 3 bases, J shed 9 bases, and the junction held 22 bases outside the gene matches.

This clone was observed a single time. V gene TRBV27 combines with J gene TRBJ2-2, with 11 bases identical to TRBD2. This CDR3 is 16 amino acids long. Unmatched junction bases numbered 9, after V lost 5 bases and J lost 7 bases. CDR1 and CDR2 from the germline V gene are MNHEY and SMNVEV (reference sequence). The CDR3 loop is CASSRVAGGPGGELFF. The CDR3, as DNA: TGTGCCAGCAGTCGGGTAGCGGGAGGGCCGGGCGGGGAGCTGTTTTTT.

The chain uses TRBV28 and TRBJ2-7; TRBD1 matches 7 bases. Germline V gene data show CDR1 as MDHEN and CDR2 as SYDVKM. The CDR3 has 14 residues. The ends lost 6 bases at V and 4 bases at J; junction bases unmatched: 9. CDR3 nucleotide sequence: TGTGCCAGCAGCCTTCCCGGGACAGATTACGAGCAGTACTTC. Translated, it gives CASSLPGTDYEQYF.

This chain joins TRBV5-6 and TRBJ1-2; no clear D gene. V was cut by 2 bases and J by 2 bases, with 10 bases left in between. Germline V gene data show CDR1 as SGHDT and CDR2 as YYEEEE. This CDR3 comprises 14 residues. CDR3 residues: CASSFLNQNYGYTF. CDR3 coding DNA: TGTGCCAGCAGCTTCCTGAACCAAAACTATGGCTACACCTTC.

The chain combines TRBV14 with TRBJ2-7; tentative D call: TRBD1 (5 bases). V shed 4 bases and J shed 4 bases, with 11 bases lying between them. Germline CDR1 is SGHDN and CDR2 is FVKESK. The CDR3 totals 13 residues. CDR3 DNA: TGTGCCAGCAGCCGGATTAAGGGGTACGAGCAGTACTTC. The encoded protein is CASSRIKGYEQYF.

CDR3 residues: CASSFRDREAKLFF. CDR3 bases: TGTGCCAGCAGCTTTCGGGACAGGGAGGCAAAACTGTTTTTT. The chain joins TRBV7-2 to TRBJ1-4; 9 nucleotides match TRBD1. This CDR3 is 14 amino acids long. The germline gives CDR1 SGHTA, CDR2 FQGNSA. Trimming at V came to 3 bases and at J to 10 bases, leaving 6 bases not matched to a gene. The entire variable domain, with the rest obtained from reference TRBV7-2 and TRBJ1-4, is as follows: GAGVSQSPSNKVTEKGKDVELRCDPISGHTALYWYRQSLGQGLEFLIYFQGNSAPDKSGLPSDRFSAERTGGSVSTLTIQRTQQEDSAVYLCASSFRDREAKLFFGSGTQLSVL.

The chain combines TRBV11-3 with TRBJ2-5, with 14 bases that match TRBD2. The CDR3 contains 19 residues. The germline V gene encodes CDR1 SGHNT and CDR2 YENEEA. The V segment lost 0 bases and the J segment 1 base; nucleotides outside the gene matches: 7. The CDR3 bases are TGTGCCAGCAGCTTAGATTGGGGGACTAGCGGGAGCCTCCAAGAGACCCAGTACTTC. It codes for CASSLDWGTSGSLQETQYF.

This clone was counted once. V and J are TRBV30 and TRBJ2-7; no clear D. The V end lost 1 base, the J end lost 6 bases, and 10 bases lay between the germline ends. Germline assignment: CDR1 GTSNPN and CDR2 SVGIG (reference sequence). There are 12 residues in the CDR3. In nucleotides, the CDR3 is TGTGCCTGGAGTGGGTCCGGCTTCGAGCAGTACTTC. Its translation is CAWSGSGFEQYF.

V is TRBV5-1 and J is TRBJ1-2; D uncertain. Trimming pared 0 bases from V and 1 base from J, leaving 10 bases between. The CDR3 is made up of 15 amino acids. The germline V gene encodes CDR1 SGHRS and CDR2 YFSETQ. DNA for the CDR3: TGCGCCAGCAGCTTGGCGGCGACGGGTAACTATGGCTACACCTTC. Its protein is CASSLAATGNYGYTF. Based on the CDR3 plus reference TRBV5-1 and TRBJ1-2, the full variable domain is KAGVTQTPRYLIKTRGQQVTLSCSPISGHRSVSWYQQTPGQGLQFLFEYFSETQRNKGNFPGRFSGRQFSNSRSEMNVSTLELGDSALYLCASSLAATGNYGYTFGSGTRLTVV.

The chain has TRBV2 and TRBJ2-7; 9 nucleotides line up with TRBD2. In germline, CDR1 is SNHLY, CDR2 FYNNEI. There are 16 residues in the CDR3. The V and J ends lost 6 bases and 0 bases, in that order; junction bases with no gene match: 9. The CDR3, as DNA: TGTGCCAGCAGATCGGGACTAGCTTCGTTCTCCTACGAGCAGTACTTC. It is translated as CASRSGLASFSYEQYF.

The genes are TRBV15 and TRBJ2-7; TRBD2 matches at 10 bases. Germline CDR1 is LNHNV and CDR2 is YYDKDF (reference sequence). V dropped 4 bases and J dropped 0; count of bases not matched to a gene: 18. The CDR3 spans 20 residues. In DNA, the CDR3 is TGTGCCACCAGCACCTCGGAGTTCGGGACTAGCGTAGGCCTCTCCTACGAGCAGTACTTC. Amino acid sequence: CATSTSEFGTSVGLSYEQYF.

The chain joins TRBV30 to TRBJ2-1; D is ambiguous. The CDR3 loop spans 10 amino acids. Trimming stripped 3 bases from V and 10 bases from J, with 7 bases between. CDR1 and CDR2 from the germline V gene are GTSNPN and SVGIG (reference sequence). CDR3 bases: TGTGCCTGGAGACGTGAAGAGCAGTTCTTC. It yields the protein CAWRREEQFF. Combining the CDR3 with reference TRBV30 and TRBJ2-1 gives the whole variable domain SQTIHQWPATLVQPVGSPLSLECTVEGTSNPNLYWYRQAAGRGLQLLFYSVGIGQISSEVPQNLSASRPQDRQFILSSKKLLLSDSGFYLCAWRREEQFFGPGTRLTVL.

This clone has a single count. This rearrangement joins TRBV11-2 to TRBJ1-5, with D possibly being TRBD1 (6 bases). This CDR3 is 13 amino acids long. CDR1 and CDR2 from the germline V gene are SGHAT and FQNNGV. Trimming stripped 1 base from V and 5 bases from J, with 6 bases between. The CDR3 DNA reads TGTGCCAGCAGCTTAGCAGGGGATCAGCCCCAGCATTTT. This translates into CASSLAGDQPQHF.

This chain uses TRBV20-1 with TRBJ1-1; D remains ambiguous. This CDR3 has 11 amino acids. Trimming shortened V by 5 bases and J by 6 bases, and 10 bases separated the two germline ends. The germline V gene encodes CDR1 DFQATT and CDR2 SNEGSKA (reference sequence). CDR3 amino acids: CSAAPSPEAFF. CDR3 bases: TGCAGTGCTGCTCCGTCCCCTGAAGCTTTCTTT.

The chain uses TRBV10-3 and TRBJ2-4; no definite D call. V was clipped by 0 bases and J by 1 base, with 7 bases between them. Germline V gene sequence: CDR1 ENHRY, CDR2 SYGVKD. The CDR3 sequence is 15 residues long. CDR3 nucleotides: TGTGCCATCAGTGAGTCCTTTCCGGCCAAAAACATTCAGTACTTC. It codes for CAISESFPAKNIQYF.

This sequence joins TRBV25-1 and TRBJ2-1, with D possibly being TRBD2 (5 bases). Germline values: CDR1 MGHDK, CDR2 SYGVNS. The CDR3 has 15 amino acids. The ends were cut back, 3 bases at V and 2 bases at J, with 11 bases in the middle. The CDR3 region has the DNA TGTGCCAGCAGTGACTCCGGACTGCCCTACAATGAGCAGTTCTTC. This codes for CASSDSGLPYNEQFF.

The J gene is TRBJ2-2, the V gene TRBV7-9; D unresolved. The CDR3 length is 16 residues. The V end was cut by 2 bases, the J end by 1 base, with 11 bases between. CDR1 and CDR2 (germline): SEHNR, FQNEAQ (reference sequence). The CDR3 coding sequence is TGTGCCAGCAGCTTATTCAGTCGCGTGAACACCGGGGAGCTGTTTTTT. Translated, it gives CASSLFSRVNTGELFF.

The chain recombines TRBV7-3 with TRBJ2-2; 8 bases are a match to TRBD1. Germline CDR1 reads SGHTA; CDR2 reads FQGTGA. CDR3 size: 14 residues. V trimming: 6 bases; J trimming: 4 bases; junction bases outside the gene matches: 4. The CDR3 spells CASSTGTGTGELFF. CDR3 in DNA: TGTGCCAGCAGTACCGGGACAGGCACCGGGGAGCTGTTTTTT.